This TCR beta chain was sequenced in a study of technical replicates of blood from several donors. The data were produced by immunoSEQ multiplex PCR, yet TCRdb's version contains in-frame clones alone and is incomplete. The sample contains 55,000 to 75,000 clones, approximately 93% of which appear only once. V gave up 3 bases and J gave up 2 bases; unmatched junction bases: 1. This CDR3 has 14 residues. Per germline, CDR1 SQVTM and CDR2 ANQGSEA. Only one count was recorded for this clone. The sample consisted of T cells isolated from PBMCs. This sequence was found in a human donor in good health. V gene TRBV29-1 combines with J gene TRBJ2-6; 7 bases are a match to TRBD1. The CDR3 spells CSVERGPGANVLTF. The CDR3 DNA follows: TGCAGCGTTGAGAGGGGGCCTGGGGCCAACGTCCTGACTTTC.